These 17 T cell receptor beta chains came from one sample sequenced in a study of blood T cells in healthy people across ages. Primers used in a second PCR of about 6 to 11 cycles were a sample-barcoded 5' primer and a J-beta primer mix. TCRdb reprocessed the 5' RACE reads via MiXCR and lists one record per CDR3 protein. This sample has 600,000 to 850,000 distinct CDR3 sequences; just under 25% occur once, and the top ten carry under 10%. These same records also appear under a second study, on T cells of mothers and their children.

The material sequenced was blood. Source of these receptors: a boy aged 10-17 years in good health.

The CDR3 sequence: CASRSRQGAYNEQFF. CDR3 in DNA: TGTGCCAGCAGGTCCAGACAGGGGGCCTACAATGAGCAGTTCTTC. The chain recombines TRBV7-2 with TRBJ2-1, with 9 bases aligning to TRBD1. The CDR3 length is 15 residues. CDR1 and CDR2 from the germline V gene are SGHTA and FQGNSA. After removal of 6 bases from V and 2 bases from J, the junction contained 5 bases not matched to a gene. Full variable domain (outside the CDR3, taken from reference TRBV7-2 and TRBJ2-1): GAGVSQSPSNKVTEKGKDVELRCDPISGHTALYWYRQSLGQGLEFLIYFQGNSAPDKSGLPSDRFSAERTGGSVSTLTIQRTQQEDSAVYLCASRSRQGAYNEQFFGPGTRLTVL.

The CDR3 spells CSGAGDYGYTF. CDR3 DNA sequence: TGCAGCGGCGCAGGGGACTATGGCTACACCTTC. The chain links TRBV29-1 to TRBJ1-2; D may be TRBD1 (6 bases). The germline CDR1 and CDR2 sequences are SQVTM and ANQGSEA. The V end was cut by 7 bases, the J end by 3 bases, with 9 bases between. This CDR3 region has 11 residues.

CDR3 sequence (DNA): TGTGCCAGCAGCTTGGTGCTGACTGGGCAAGAGACCCAGTACTTC. This encodes CASSLVLTGQETQYF. This chain joins TRBV7-9 and TRBJ2-5; D is uncertain. V lost 3 bases to trimming and J lost 2 bases, with 13 bases between them. Germline V lookup: CDR1 SEHNR, CDR2 FQNEAQ (reference sequence). This CDR3 region has 15 residues.

This chain connects TRBV2 to TRBJ2-5; D unclear. Germline CDR1 is SNHLY and CDR2 is FYNNEI. V shed 7 bases and J shed 0 bases, with 18 bases lying between them. The CDR3 contains 16 residues. CDR3 amino acids: CASTESVGPHQETQYF. The CDR3 DNA follows: TGTGCCAGCACCGAATCAGTAGGGCCCCACCAAGAGACCCAGTACTTC.

The chain has TRBV15 and TRBJ2-3, with no clear D. The CDR3 has 16 residues. V shed 1 base and J shed 0 bases, with 11 bases lying between them. Germline CDR1 reads LNHNV; CDR2 reads YYDKDF (reference sequence). The CDR3 region has the DNA TGTGCCACCAGCAGAGTGGGCTCGATGAGCACAGATACGCAGTATTTT. Protein product: CATSRVGSMSTDTQYF.

The genes are TRBV7-8 and TRBJ1-1; 7 bases fit TRBD1. Losses at the gene ends were 0 bases for V and 7 bases for J; bases not matched to a gene: 11. The V gene's germline CDR1 is SGHVS and CDR2 FQNEAQ. This CDR3 spans 16 amino acids. The CDR3 DNA reads TGTGCCAGCAGCTTAGCGGGGGTAGGGCAGGGGGGTGAAGCTTTCTTT. Its protein product is CASSLAGVGQGGEAFF.

The CDR3: CSARSLAGTLGETQYF. The CDR3 DNA follows: TGCAGTGCTAGATCTTTAGCGGGAACTTTGGGAGAGACCCAGTACTTC. This chain joins TRBV20-1 and TRBJ2-5, with 8 nucleotides matching TRBD2. The CDR3 is 16 amino acids. V was clipped by 2 bases and J by 4 bases; unmatched bases: 12. Germline CDR1 reads DFQATT; CDR2 reads SNEGSKA (reference sequence).

CDR3 nucleotide sequence: TGTGCCGTCGCTGGGGTGTACAATGAGCAGTTCTTC. It encodes CAVAGVYNEQFF. The chain recombines TRBV2 with TRBJ2-1; D unresolved. V was cut by 11 bases and J by 4 bases, with 12 bases left in between. This CDR3 is 12 amino acids long. Per the germline V gene, CDR1 is SNHLY and CDR2 is FYNNEI.

The chain joins TRBV12-3 or TRBV12-4 to TRBJ2-6, with no clear D. This CDR3 contains 14 residues. V was cut by 7 bases and J by 1 base, with 8 bases left in between. The CDR3 DNA reads as TGTGCCAGCATGGTAGATTCTGGGGCCAACGTCCTGACTTTC. This codes for CASMVDSGANVLTF.

This clonotype was observed a few times. The rearrangement links TRBV20-1 to TRBJ1-1; no clear D gene. CDR3 size: 12 residues. V dropped 3 bases and J dropped 1 base, with 6 bases sitting between them. The germline V gene has CDR1 DFQATT and CDR2 SNEGSKA (reference sequence). CDR3: CSASPGNTEAFF. Here the CDR3 DNA reads TGCAGTGCTAGTCCGGGGAACACTGAAGCTTTCTTT.

This clonotype was seen more than once but under ten times. The gene calls are TRBV28 and TRBJ1-3, with TRBD1 as a possible D gene (6 bases). The V end was cut by 3 bases, the J end by 4 bases, with 13 bases between. Germline V lookup: CDR1 MDHEN, CDR2 SYDVKM. This CDR3 has 15 amino acids. The CDR3 sequence: CASSFMGAAGNTIYF. DNA for the CDR3: TGTGCCAGCAGTTTTATGGGGGCGGCGGGAAACACCATATATTTT.

The rearrangement uses TRBV4-2 and TRBJ1-2; possible D gene TRBD1, 5 bases. The length of the CDR3 is 17 residues. Trimming removed 1 base at V and 4 bases at J, with 19 bases between. Per the germline V gene, CDR1 is LGHNA and CDR2 is YNFKEQ. Here the CDR3 DNA reads TGTGCCAGCAGCCAAGGAATTGGTGGGGGACGGGCCTATGGCTACACCTTC. It codes for CASSQGIGGGRAYGYTF.

V usage is TRBV12-3 or TRBV12-4 and J usage is TRBJ1-5; tentative D call: TRBD1 (6 bases). This CDR3 has 16 amino acids. V lost 1 base and J lost 2, with 12 bases in between. CDR3 protein: CASSLVGGERNQPQHF. The CDR3 DNA is TGTGCCAGCAGTTTAGTAGGGGGTGAGCGCAATCAGCCCCAGCATTTT.

The CDR3 DNA follows: TGTGCCAGCAGTTTAGTCAACCAGGGACAGGTGGAAACTTTCTTT. Amino acids: CASSLVNQGQVETFF. This chain links TRBV12-3 or TRBV12-4 with TRBJ1-1; 8 nucleotides line up with TRBD1. After removal of 1 base from V and 12 bases from J, the junction contained 13 bases not matched to a gene. The CDR3 is 15 amino acids.

The V gene is TRBV9, the J gene TRBJ1-2; D not resolved. V was pared by 0 bases and J by 8 bases, with 14 bases between. Germline CDR1 SGDLS, CDR2 YYNGEE. The CDR3 has 14 residues. CDR3 sequence reads: CASSVALGDRGYTF. As DNA, the CDR3 is TGTGCCAGCAGCGTAGCCCTCGGGGATCGGGGCTACACCTTC. Based on the CDR3 plus reference TRBV9 and TRBJ1-2, the full variable domain is DSGVTQTPKHLITATGQRVTLRCSPRSGDLSVYWYQQSLDQGLQFLIQYYNGEERAKGNILERFSAQQFPDLHSELNLSSLELGDSALYFCASSVALGDRGYTFGSGTRLTVV.

Many counts were recorded for this clonotype. The chain recombines TRBV29-1 with TRBJ2-2; TRBD2 is a possible D gene (5 bases). Per germline, CDR1 SQVTM and CDR2 ANQGSEA. Trimming took off 4 bases at V and 4 bases at J, with 10 bases between the two ends. This CDR3 region has 13 residues. Here the CDR3 DNA reads TGCAGCGTTGGTGGGAGTGGCACCGGGGAGCTGTTTTTT. As protein: CSVGGSGTGELFF.

J is TRBJ1-2 and V is TRBV12-3 or TRBV12-4; 9 bases are shared with TRBD1. The CDR3 has 15 residues. After removal of 5 bases from V and 4 bases from J, the junction contained 8 bases not matched to a gene. CDR3 sequence (DNA): TGTGCCAGCAGTCCGGGACAGGGCCTCACCTATGGCTACACCTTC. As protein: CASSPGQGLTYGYTF.